The 24 T cell receptor beta chains below come from one sample, sequenced in a study of blood T cell repertoires in COVID-19. Libraries were prepared by immunoSEQ multiplex PCR; TCRdb keeps only in-frame clonotypes and omits some of them. The repertoire holds approximately 220,000 clones, with about 88% as singletons. The source material was peripheral blood. Source of these receptors: a man aged 55-75 years with acute or convalescent COVID-19.

The rearrangement uses TRBV19 and TRBJ2-5; TRBD1 might be the D (5 bases). Germline CDR1 is LNHDA and CDR2 is SQIVND (reference sequence). Trimming left V 1 base short and J 3 bases short, with 6 bases between. The CDR3 loop spans 13 amino acids. The CDR3 DNA reads TGTGCCAGTAGTATAGGGGGCAAAGAGACCCAGTACTTC. Encoded protein: CASSIGGKETQYF. Full variable domain (outside the CDR3, taken from reference TRBV19 and TRBJ2-5): DGGITQSPKYLFRKEGQNVTLSCEQNLNHDAMYWYRQDPGQGLRLIYYSQIVNDFQKGDIAEGYSVSREKKESFPLTVTSAQKNPTAFYLCASSIGGKETQYFGPGTRLLVL.

V gene TRBV5-4 combines with J gene TRBJ2-1; no firm D call. CDR1 SGHNT and CDR2 YYREEE come from the germline V gene (reference sequence). The CDR3 extends over 14 amino acids. V was pared by 4 bases and J by 5 bases, with 13 bases between. CDR3 sequence (DNA): TGTGCCAGCAGCCCCCCTAGGCAGCACAATGAGCAGTTCTTC. This codes for CASSPPRQHNEQFF.

The chain uses TRBV30 and TRBJ2-5; 11 nucleotides line up with TRBD1. The CDR3 has 15 residues. V lost 1 base and J lost 4; bases outside the gene matches: 5. Germline V lookup: CDR1 GTSNPN, CDR2 SVGIG (reference sequence). CDR3: CAWSEEDRGRETQYF. CDR3 coding DNA: TGTGCCTGGAGTGAGGAGGACAGGGGGCGAGAGACCCAGTACTTC.

The V and J genes are TRBV6-5 and TRBJ1-2, with D perhaps matching TRBD1 (6 bases). Germline lookup yields CDR1 MNHEY and CDR2 SVGAGI. This CDR3 has 13 amino acids. Trimming took off 6 bases at V and 4 bases at J, with 12 bases between the two ends. CDR3 nucleotides: TGTGCCAGCAGCGAGACAGGTTCCTATGGCTACACCTTC. Translating it yields CASSETGSYGYTF.

This clone occurred a few times. The V gene is TRBV6-4, the J gene TRBJ2-2; a possible D gene is TRBD2 (5 bases). V was pared by 2 bases and J by 3 bases, with 10 bases between. CDR1 and CDR2 from the germline V gene are MRHNA and SNTAGT. The CDR3 is 15 amino acids. CDR3 residues: CASSDRGQDTGELFF. In DNA, the CDR3 is TGTGCCAGCAGTGACCGAGGGCAGGACACCGGGGAGCTGTTTTTT.

This clone was observed a few times. The gene calls are TRBV7-9 and TRBJ1-1; TRBD1 matches 8 bases. In germline, CDR1 is SEHNR, CDR2 FQNEAQ (reference sequence). The CDR3 length is 17 residues. V was pared by 4 bases and J by 4 bases, with 14 bases of the junction left unmatched. DNA for the CDR3: TGTGCCAGCAGCTCCCGGACAGGGATCAGTAAGGGCACTGAAGCTTTCTTT. It specifies CASSSRTGISKGTEAFF. The variable domain in full, with the rest retrieved from reference TRBV7-9 and TRBJ1-1, is DTGVSQNPRHKITKRGQNVTFRCDPISEHNRLYWYRQTLGQGPEFLTYFQNEAQLEKSRLLSDRFSAERPKGSFSTLEIQRTEQGDSAMYLCASSSRTGISKGTEAFFGQGTRLTVV.

The J gene is TRBJ2-3, the V gene TRBV5-1; 8 bases map to TRBD1. CDR3 length: 15 residues. The junction had 5 bases not matched to a gene; V was cut back by 3 bases and J by 2 bases. Germline V gene data show CDR1 as SGHRS and CDR2 as YFSETQ. CDR3 loop: CASSSGTGFTDTQYF. For the CDR3, the DNA is TGCGCCAGCAGCTCCGGGACAGGCTTCACAGATACGCAGTATTTT.

The genes are TRBV7-8 and TRBJ2-1; 8 bases line up with TRBD1. The CDR3 runs 15 residues. The junction had 0 bases not matched to a gene; V was cut back by 1 base and J by 1 base. Germline assignment: CDR1 SGHVS and CDR2 FQNEAQ. CDR3 nucleotide sequence: TGTGCCAGCAGCTTAGGGACAGGGTCCTACAATGAGCAGTTCTTC. Encoded protein: CASSLGTGSYNEQFF.

The chain links TRBV5-1 to TRBJ2-7, with 9 bases matching TRBD1. V lost 3 bases and J lost 4; bases outside the gene matches: 8. From germline, CDR1 is SGHRS and CDR2 YFSETQ. This CDR3 comprises 15 residues. CDR3 sequence reads: CASSYRQGDLYEQYF. The CDR3 DNA reads TGCGCCAGCAGCTATCGACAGGGGGACCTGTACGAGCAGTACTTC.

The chain recombines TRBV5-1 with TRBJ2-3; 8 bases fit TRBD1. Germline trimming cut 0 bases from V and 6 bases from J; bases unmatched to any gene: 6. The CDR3 totals 15 residues. Germline loops: CDR1 SGHRS, CDR2 YFSETQ. The CDR3 loop reads CASSLGPGGSDTQYF. Here the CDR3 DNA reads TGCGCCAGCAGCTTGGGGCCAGGGGGCAGTGATACGCAGTATTTT.

This clone was counted a few times. In nucleotides, the CDR3 is TGTGCCAGCAGTTACTCGGCTGTTAGCAATCAGCCCCAGCATTTT. Amino acid sequence: CASSYSAVSNQPQHF. The chain carries TRBV6-2 or TRBV6-3 and TRBJ1-5; D not resolved. V lost 0 bases to trimming and J lost 0 bases, with 6 bases between them. The CDR3 loop spans 15 amino acids. Germline V CDR1 and CDR2: MNHEY, SVGEGT.

This clone was picked up a small number of times. The V call is TRBV5-3, the J call TRBJ1-5; D is perhaps TRBD1 (5 bases). TRBV5-3 is given ORF status, its function remaining uncertain. V shed 4 bases and J shed 3 bases, with 20 bases lying between them. This CDR3 has 17 residues. The CDR3 nucleotides read TGTGCCAGAAGCGTGTTGGGCAGGGAAGCCTTCAATCAGCCCCAGCATTTT. Protein sequence: CARSVLGREAFNQPQHF.

V usage is TRBV7-3 and J usage is TRBJ2-7; 8 bases fit TRBD1. The J segment lost 1 base and the V segment lost 5 bases, leaving 7 bases of the junction unmatched. Germline-derived CDR1 and CDR2 are SGHTA and FQGTGA. The CDR3 is made up of 15 amino acids. The CDR3 DNA follows: TGTGCCAGCAGCCCTCAGGGGGCTGGGTCCTACGAGCAGTACTTC. It yields the protein CASSPQGAGSYEQYF.

The CDR3 nucleotides are TGTGCCAGCAGCTCCCGTTGGGGGGCAGATACGCAGTATTTT. This gives the protein CASSSRWGADTQYF. The gene calls are TRBV7-9 and TRBJ2-3, with D perhaps matching TRBD2 (6 bases). The CDR3 has 14 residues. The germline V gene encodes CDR1 SEHNR and CDR2 FQNEAQ (reference sequence). V was clipped by 4 bases and J by 4 bases, with 12 bases between them.

The rearrangement joins TRBV11-2 to TRBJ2-5; 13 bases are a match to TRBD2. Per the germline V gene, CDR1 is SGHAT and CDR2 is FQNNGV. The length of the CDR3 is 18 residues. The V and J ends lost 4 bases and 5 bases, in that order; junction bases with no gene match: 13. The CDR3 nucleotides read TGTGCCAGCAGCTCTCTGACTTTGGGACTAGCGGGGAGGGAGACCCAGTACTTC. This gives the protein CASSSLTLGLAGRETQYF.

The CDR3 is CASSLDGRGGSTEAFF. The CDR3 bases are TGTGCCAGCAGCTTAGATGGGAGGGGAGGATCCACTGAAGCTTTCTTT. The chain links TRBV11-3 to TRBJ1-1; D possibly corresponds to TRBD1 (5 bases). The CDR3 length is 16 residues. Trimming shortened V by 0 bases and J by 4 bases, and 15 bases separated the two germline ends. Germline V CDR1 and CDR2: SGHNT, YENEEA.

The CDR3 loop reads CASSPRDRHNEQYF. The CDR3, as DNA: TGTGCCAGCAGCCCGAGGGACAGGCACAACGAGCAGTACTTC. The chain uses TRBV11-2 and TRBJ2-7, with 8 bases fitting TRBD1. The V segment lost 5 bases and the J segment 5 bases; nucleotides outside the gene matches: 8. Germline lookup yields CDR1 SGHAT and CDR2 FQNNGV. The CDR3 runs 14 residues. The full variable domain, completed using reference TRBV11-2 and TRBJ2-7, is EAGVAQSPRYKIIEKRQSVAFWCNPISGHATLYWYQQILGQGPKLLIQFQNNGVVDDSQLPKDRFSAERLKGVDSTLKIQPAKLEDSAVYLCASSPRDRHNEQYFGPGTRLTVT.

The gene calls are TRBV14 and TRBJ1-5; 7 bases map to TRBD1. The length of the CDR3 is 14 residues. With V trimmed by 4 bases and J by 7 bases, 7 bases remained unmatched. CDR1 SGHDN and CDR2 FVKESK come from the germline V gene. The CDR3 DNA follows: TGTGCCAGCAGCCGACAGGGTAGGGGCCAGCCCCAGCATTTT. It specifies CASSRQGRGQPQHF.

The DNA of the CDR3 is TGTGCCAGCACTCGGACAGGCTCTGGAAACACCATATATTTT. Its translation: CASTRTGSGNTIYF. The J gene is TRBJ1-3, the V gene TRBV25-1, with 7 bases matching TRBD1. V shed 7 bases and J 0 bases; nucleotides not matched to a gene: 3. This CDR3 contains 14 residues. Germline V gives CDR1 MGHDK, CDR2 SYGVNS.

The genes are TRBV18 and TRBJ1-4; D is ambiguous. The CDR3 consists of 15 residues. CDR1 KGHSH and CDR2 LQKENI come from the germline V gene. The germline V and J ends were trimmed by 3 bases and 0 bases, with 8 bases remaining between them. CDR3: CASSPGRATNEKLFF. The CDR3 coding sequence is TGTGCCAGCTCACCCGGGCGGGCAACTAATGAAAAACTGTTTTTT. The full variable domain, rest sourced from reference TRBV18 and TRBJ1-4, is NAGVMQNPRHLVRRRGQEARLRCSPMKGHSHVYWYRQLPEEGLKFMVYLQKENIIDESGMPKERFSAEFPKEGPSILRIQQVVRGDSAAYFCASSPGRATNEKLFFGSGTQLSVL.

The chain joins TRBV20-1 to TRBJ2-5; tentatively, D is TRBD1 (7 bases). V was trimmed by 3 bases and J by 4 bases, leaving 15 bases between them. Per germline, CDR1 DFQATT and CDR2 SNEGSKA (reference sequence). This CDR3 region has 14 residues. This CDR3 reads CSASRRQGGETQYF. CDR3 nucleotide sequence: TGCAGTGCTAGTCGTCGGCAGGGGGGAGAGACCCAGTACTTC.

This clone was seen only once. V usage is TRBV14 and J usage is TRBJ1-5; TRBD1 might be the D (6 bases). The CDR3 length is 14 residues. Germline CDR1 is SGHDN and CDR2 is FVKESK. Trimming took off 4 bases at V and 5 bases at J, with 12 bases between the two ends. CDR3: CASSPGHSDQPQHF. As DNA, the CDR3 is TGTGCCAGCAGCCCGGGACACTCGGATCAGCCCCAGCATTTT.

The chain recombines TRBV25-1 with TRBJ2-1, with 10 bases that match TRBD1. After removal of 7 bases from V and 3 bases from J, the junction contained 6 bases not matched to a gene. The germline CDR1 and CDR2 sequences are MGHDK and SYGVNS. The CDR3 runs to 15 residues. The CDR3 bases are TGTGCCAGCAAAAAAGACAGGGGGCTCTACAATGAGCAGTTCTTC. Translation gives CASKKDRGLYNEQFF.

The chain joins TRBV6-6 to TRBJ2-1; D uncertain. The CDR3 is made up of 14 amino acids. The V end lost 0 bases, the J end lost 5 bases, and 8 bases lay between the germline ends. Germline V gene data show CDR1 as MNHNY and CDR2 as SVGAGI (reference sequence). The CDR3 DNA sequence: TGTGCCAGCAGTTACTCGTTCCGAGACAATGAGCAGTTCTTC. It yields the protein CASSYSFRDNEQFF.